A selection of T cell receptor beta chains follows, all from one sample in a study of cytomegalovirus exposure and HLA in healthy donors. Profiled with immunoSEQ multiplex PCR; TCRdb holds only in-frame clones, not every one. The sample consists of approximately 150,000 clones, around three quarters of them appearing once. The sequencing input was PBMCs. The origin of the receptors is a woman in her forties in good health and CMV-seropositive. CDR3s include the opening cysteine and the closing phenylalanine or tryptophan. The D gene is left open where the match is weak. Part of the rows lack a size; the others show once, few, many or a class for expanded clones.

j_call d_call clone_size v_call cdr3_aa cdr3_nt
TRBJ1-6 TRBD1 . TRBV5-6 CASSYRDRNSPLHF TGTGCCAGCAGCTACAGGGACAGGAATTCACCCCTCCACTTT
TRBJ2-7 . . TRBV28 CASISTGTYEQYF TGTGCCAGTATTTCGACAGGCACCTACGAGCAGTACTTC
TRBJ2-1 TRBD2 . TRBV5-1 CASKLAGVYEQFF TGCGCCAGCAAGCTAGCGGGAGTCTATGAGCAGTTCTTC
TRBJ2-3 . . TRBV30 CAWQTGGTDTQYF TGTGCCTGGCAGACAGGTGGCACAGATACGCAGTATTTT
TRBJ2-5 . . TRBV5-1 CASSLPGVETQYF TGCGCCAGCAGCTTGCCAGGGGTAGAGACCCAGTACTTC
TRBJ2-1 TRBD1 . TRBV9 CASSATGGSYNEQFF TGTGCCAGCAGCGCGACAGGGGGCTCCTACAATGAGCAGTTCTTC
TRBJ1-2 . . TRBV30 CAWSDPGGPNYGYTF TGTGCCTGGAGTGACCCGGGGGGGCCCAACTATGGCTACACCTTC
TRBJ2-7 TRBD1 . TRBV10-1 CASSESWGQGVFEQYF TGCGCCAGCAGTGAGTCGTGGGGACAGGGGGTGTTTGAGCAGTACTTC
TRBJ2-1 TRBD2 . TRBV4-2 CASSQEASGSFYEQFF TGTGCCAGCAGCCAAGAGGCTAGCGGGAGTTTCTATGAGCAGTTCTTC
TRBJ2-1 . . TRBV15 CATSIGPAGSYNEQFF TGTGCCACCAGCATAGGGCCGGCGGGATCCTACAATGAGCAGTTCTTC
TRBJ2-5 TRBD1 . TRBV29-1 CSVPKGARETQYF TGCAGCGTGCCTAAGGGGGCTAGGGAGACCCAGTACTTC
TRBJ2-1 . . TRBV30 CAWSAMSFSDNEQFF TGTGCCTGGAGTGCCATGAGTTTTTCCGACAATGAGCAGTTCTTC
TRBJ2-3 . . TRBV15 CATRRGIMSGSTDTQYF TGTGCCACCAGGAGAGGTATCATGAGCGGGAGCACAGATACGCAGTATTTT
TRBJ2-1 TRBD1 . TRBV10-1 CASSAPGQGSYNEQFF TGCGCCAGCAGTGCACCGGGACAGGGGTCCTACAATGAGCAGTTCTTC
TRBJ1-5 . . TRBV5-1 CASSPGVNQPQHF TGCGCCAGCAGCCCGGGGGTCAATCAGCCCCAGCATTTT
TRBJ2-5 TRBD2 . TRBV18 CASSPRGAGPGVAQYF TGTGCCAGCTCACCACGTGGAGCGGGACCTGGAGTGGCCCAGTACTTC
TRBJ1-2 . . TRBV5-4 CASSLDRDAGYTF TGTGCCAGCAGCTTGGACAGGGACGCTGGCTACACCTTC
TRBJ1-1 . . TRBV5-6 CASSSVLEAFF TGTGCCAGCAGCTCCGTACTTGAAGCTTTCTTT
TRBJ2-6 . . TRBV7-9 CASSLGEAGANVLTF TGTGCCAGCAGCTTAGGCGAGGCTGGGGCCAACGTCCTGACTTTC
TRBJ2-1 TRBD1 few TRBV9 CASSDRPKGAGYNEQFF TGTGCCAGCAGCGACCGCCCAAAGGGGGCCGGCTACAATGAGCAGTTCTTC
TRBJ1-3 . . TRBV7-9 CASSLGGPSGNTIYF TGTGCCAGCAGCTTAGGGGGCCCCTCCGGAAACACCATATATTTT
TRBJ2-3 . . TRBV30 CAWERIGADTQYF TGTGCCTGGGAACGTATAGGGGCAGATACGCAGTATTTT
TRBJ1-1 . . TRBV5-1 CASSSGVTNTEAFF TGCGCCAGCAGCTCGGGGGTTACGAACACTGAAGCTTTCTTT
TRBJ2-6 . . TRBV6-5 CASSYVRSSGANVLTF TGTGCCAGCAGTTACGTGCGGAGCTCTGGGGCCAACGTCCTGACTTTC
TRBJ1-5 TRBD1 once TRBV2 CASSPDRVDQPQHF TGTGCCAGCAGTCCTGACAGGGTTGATCAGCCCCAGCATTTT
TRBJ2-3 . . TRBV4-1 CASSQDDRLVFIHTQYF TGCGCCAGCAGCCAAGACGACAGACTAGTATTCATCCATACGCAGTATTTT
TRBJ2-1 TRBD2 . TRBV10-3 CAISGTSGIDEQFF TGTGCCATCAGCGGGACTAGCGGGATCGATGAGCAGTTCTTC
TRBJ2-5 TRBD2 . TRBV7-9 CSSSLLGLAGGETQYF TGTTCCAGCAGCTTGTTGGGACTAGCGGGAGGAGAGACCCAGTACTTC
TRBJ2-2 TRBD2 . TRBV19 CASSPTSANTGELFF TGTGCCAGTAGTCCGACTAGCGCGAACACCGGGGAGCTGTTTTTT
TRBJ2-4 TRBD2 . TRBV27 CASSLSQQLAEKLAKNIQYF TGTGCCAGCAGTTTATCGCAGCAACTAGCGGAGAAATTAGCCAAAAACATTCAGTACTTC
TRBJ2-4 TRBD1 . TRBV6-5 CASSYSRGQGGIQYF TGTGCCAGCAGTTACTCGAGAGGACAGGGGGGTATTCAGTACTTC
TRBJ1-4 . . TRBV7-8 CASSLEGVLFF TGTGCCAGCAGCTTAGAGGGGGTACTGTTTTTT
TRBJ2-3 TRBD2 . TRBV19 CASSIDGRPPDTQYF TGTGCCAGTAGTATAGACGGGAGGCCCCCAGATACGCAGTATTTT
TRBJ2-4 TRBD2 . TRBV6-1 CAIREGAKNIQYF TGTGCCATCCGGGAGGGGGCCAAAAACATTCAGTACTTC
TRBJ2-7 . once TRBV9 CASSVGQGLHEQYF TGTGCCAGCAGCGTAGGACAGGGACTCCACGAGCAGTACTTC
TRBJ2-3 . once TRBV5-1 CASSFAEGRDTQYF TGCGCCAGCAGCTTTGCAGAAGGGAGAGATACGCAGTATTTT
TRBJ2-5 TRBD2 . TRBV4-1 CASSQASGSTQETQYF TGCGCCAGCAGCCAAGCAAGCGGGAGTACCCAAGAGACCCAGTACTTC
TRBJ1-4 . few TRBV7-6 CASSFPEGGGEKLFF TGTGCCAGCAGCTTCCCCGAAGGCGGGGGGGAAAAACTGTTTTTT
TRBJ2-3 . . TRBV11-3 CASSLEGRRTDTQYF TGTGCCAGCAGCTTAGAGGGCAGGCGCACAGATACGCAGTATTTT
TRBJ1-6 . once TRBV5-1 CASSLANGRFSPLHF TGCGCCAGCAGCTTGGCTAACGGGAGGTTTTCACCCCTCCACTTT
TRBJ2-3 TRBD1 few TRBV13 CASSSDRGQLSGDPLGTQYF TGTGCCAGCAGCTCAGACAGGGGGCAACTTTCTGGAGACCCATTGGGGACGCAGTATTTT
TRBJ2-3 TRBD2 . TRBV10-3 CAISEATSSGNTDTQYF TGTGCCATCAGTGAGGCGACGTCTAGCGGTAACACAGATACGCAGTATTTT
TRBJ2-1 TRBD2 . TRBV28 CASSPPLGGGTYNEQFF TGTGCCAGCAGCCCTCCTCTTGGCGGGGGGACCTACAATGAGCAGTTCTTC
TRBJ2-5 . . TRBV5-1 CASSLGAGQETQYF TGCGCCAGCAGCTTGGGGGCAGGCCAAGAGACCCAGTACTTC
TRBJ2-3 TRBD2 . TRBV5-4 CASSVGLAESTDTQYF TGTGCCAGCAGCGTGGGACTAGCGGAGTCCACAGATACGCAGTATTTT
TRBJ2-7 . . TRBV28 CASRRLAGTFYEQYF TGTGCCAGCAGACGCTTGGCGGGAACTTTTTACGAGCAGTACTTC
TRBJ2-4 TRBD1 . TRBV18 CASSPRTGDKNIQYF TGTGCCAGCTCACCTCGAACAGGGGACAAAAACATTCAGTACTTC
TRBJ2-1 . . TRBV7-6 CASSYRLDPYGDEQFF TGTGCCAGCAGCTACCGACTAGACCCATATGGGGATGAGCAGTTCTTC
TRBJ1-1 . once TRBV10-3 CAIRQGLWNTEAFF TGTGCCATCAGGCAGGGGTTGTGGAACACTGAAGCTTTCTTT
TRBJ2-1 TRBD2 . TRBV10-3 CAIRPSGSSYNEQFF TGTGCCATCAGACCTAGCGGTAGCTCCTACAATGAGCAGTTCTTC
TRBJ1-1 TRBD1 . TRBV5-1 CASSPPGQGNTEAFF TGCGCCAGCAGCCCCCCGGGACAGGGTAACACTGAAGCTTTCTTT
TRBJ2-5 TRBD1 . TRBV29-1 CSVWTGGRETQYF TGCAGCGTATGGACAGGGGGCCGAGAGACCCAGTACTTC
TRBJ1-1 . few TRBV10-3 CAISESRVGTEAFF TGTGCCATCAGTGAGTCGAGGGTTGGGACTGAAGCTTTCTTT
TRBJ2-5 TRBD1 . TRBV15 CATSRGRTGYQETQYF TGTGCCACCAGCAGAGGAAGGACAGGGTACCAAGAGACCCAGTACTTC
TRBJ2-7 . few TRBV10-2 CASRGLGSDYEQYF TGCGCCAGCAGGGGACTCGGGTCAGACTACGAGCAGTACTTC